The rows below give T cell receptor beta chains drawn from one sample of a study of T cells in Graves' hyperthyroidism and ophthalmopathy. TCRdb reprocessed the multiplex PCR reads via MiXCR and lists one record per CDR3 protein. The sample consists of approximately 590,000 distinct CDR3 sequences, about 45% of them appearing once. Source material: peripheral blood or thyroid tissue (not recorded which). These receptors came from a young woman with Graves' hyperthyroidism. CDR3s include the opening cysteine and the closing phenylalanine or tryptophan. Fields, in order: D gene, clone size, J gene, CDR3 length, V gene, CDR3 protein, CDR3 DNA. The D gene is left open where the match is weak. Clone size appears in some rows only: once, few, many, or a class for an expanded clone.

. few TRBJ1-4 15 TRBV7-9 CASSLGVGAKEKLFF TGTGCCAGCAGCCTCGGGGTGGGGGCAAAGGAAAAACTGTTTTTT
. once TRBJ2-2 14 TRBV7-6 CASSLVANAGELFF TGTGCCAGCAGCTTAGTAGCGAACGCCGGGGAGCTGTTTTTT
. few TRBJ2-5 13 TRBV4-2 CASSRRTVDEQYF TGTGCCAGCAGCCGACGTACCGTAGATGAGCAGTACTTC
. many TRBJ1-1 13 TRBV7-3 CASSPSGVTEAFF TGTGCCAGCAGCCCAAGCGGGGTGACTGAAGCTTTCTTT
. . TRBJ1-2 15 TRBV25-1 CASSVGGGGDYGYTF TGTGCCAGCAGCGTAGGGGGGGGGGGCGACTATGGCTACACCTTC
. . TRBJ2-7 16 TRBV20-1 CSASSLGENLGYEQYF TGCAGTGCTAGCTCCCTCGGAGAGAACCTAGGGTACGAGCAGTACTTC
TRBD1 many TRBJ1-2 14 TRBV29-1 CSVAGTGDNYGYTF TGCAGCGTCGCCGGGACAGGGGATAACTATGGCTACACCTTC
TRBD1 . TRBJ1-1 15 TRBV6-5 CASRKTTGGGTEAFF TGTGCCAGCAGAAAGACCACAGGGGGAGGGACTGAAGCTTTCTTT
. many TRBJ1-5 14 TRBV24-1 CATSDPGKNQPQHF TGTGCCACCAGTGACCCAGGGAAGAATCAGCCCCAGCATTTT
. . TRBJ1-2 19 TRBV7-9 CASSLVKGQGPPPDYGYTF TGTGCCAGCAGCTTAGTGAAGGGGCAGGGGCCCCCGCCGGACTATGGCTACACCTTC
TRBD1 . TRBJ1-1 15 TRBV10-2 CATTDSSGGDTEAFF TGCGCCACTACGGACAGCTCAGGGGGGGATACTGAAGCTTTCTTT
. . TRBJ1-3 16 TRBV19 CASMSFGLSSGNTIYF TGTGCCAGTATGTCCTTCGGACTCAGCTCTGGAAACACCATATATTTT
TRBD1 few TRBJ1-5 15 TRBV20-1 CSAFRQGGSNQPQHF TGCAGTGCTTTCCGACAGGGGGGAAGCAATCAGCCCCAGCATTTT
TRBD2 few TRBJ2-7 13 TRBV7-3 CASSAGTSGEQYF TGTGCCAGCAGCGCCGGGACTAGTGGGGAGCAGTACTTC
. . TRBJ2-5 13 TRBV7-2 CASSFEGEETQYF TGTGCCAGCAGCTTCGAGGGAGAAGAGACCCAGTACTTC
TRBD1 . TRBJ2-7 16 TRBV5-1 CASSLAPGQNSYEQYF TGCGCCAGCAGCTTGGCCCCGGGACAGAATTCCTACGAGCAGTACTTC
TRBD2 . TRBJ2-7 17 TRBV5-5 CASSFPPRTSGGREQYF TGTGCCAGCAGCTTTCCTCCCCGGACTAGCGGTGGGAGGGAGCAGTACTTC
. few TRBJ1-5 14 TRBV6-1 CASKVGREYQPQHF TGTGCCAGCAAGGTTGGCCGGGAATATCAGCCCCAGCATTTT
. . TRBJ1-4 19 TRBV7-8 CASSPLGAGRKSTNEKLFF TGTGCCAGCAGTCCACTTGGGGCAGGGAGAAAGTCAACTAATGAAAAACTGTTTTTT
. few TRBJ1-2 15 TRBV7-2 CASSLVWGDPDGYTF TGTGCCAGCAGCTTAGTATGGGGAGATCCGGATGGCTACACCTTC
TRBD2 many TRBJ2-2 16 TRBV15 CATSRDRLAGTGELFF TGTGCCACCAGCAGAGATCGCCTAGCGGGCACCGGGGAGCTGTTTTTT
. many TRBJ1-3 15 TRBV7-8 CASSLMGAGDGTIYF TGTGCCAGCAGCCTAATGGGGGCGGGGGATGGCACCATATATTTT
TRBD1 . TRBJ2-7 15 TRBV6-1 CASRQGQGKTYEQYF TGTGCCAGCAGGCAGGGACAGGGCAAAACCTACGAGCAGTACTTC
. . TRBJ1-5 14 TRBV2 CASSGGRVGQPQHF TGTGCCAGCAGTGGGGGCAGGGTGGGGCAGCCCCAGCATTTT
. many TRBJ1-6 14 TRBV5-6 CASSLARDNSPLHF TGTGCCAGCAGCTTGGCCAGGGATAATTCACCCCTCCACTTT
. many TRBJ1-2 12 TRBV12-3/TRBV12-4 CASSLRGYGYTF TGTGCCAGCAGTCTTAGGGGGTACGGCTACACCTTC
. few TRBJ1-2 16 TRBV5-1 CASSLRVTGPNYGYTF TGCGCCAGCAGCTTGCGCGTCACTGGGCCTAACTATGGCTACACCTTC
. many TRBJ1-2 14 TRBV14 CASSQAPGPYGYTF TGTGCCAGCAGCCAAGCGCCAGGTCCTTATGGCTACACCTTC
TRBD1 . TRBJ1-2 14 TRBV7-2 CASTQGEVNYGHTF TGTGCCAGCACCCAGGGGGAGGTGAACTATGGCCACACCTTC
TRBD1 . TRBJ1-2 12 TRBV20-1 CSPGQGAFGYTF TGCAGCCCGGGACAGGGGGCCTTTGGCTACACCTTC
. many TRBJ1-4 12 TRBV2 CASSTLERGQRF TGTGCCAGCAGTACCCTAGAGAGGGGCCAACGCTTT
. few TRBJ2-7 12 TRBV12-3/TRBV12-4 CASSGEGSEQYF TGTGCCAGCAGTGGAGAGGGTAGCGAGCAGTACTTC
TRBD1 once TRBJ2-2 17 TRBV24-1 CATSDRTGYTNTGELFF TGTGCCACCAGTGATAGGACAGGGTATACGAACACCGGGGAGCTGTTTTTT
TRBD1 many TRBJ1-4 16 TRBV2 CASSYTNRGTNEKLFF TGTGCCAGCAGTTACACCAACAGGGGGACTAATGAAAAACTGTTTTTT
. . TRBJ1-4 14 TRBV2 CASRGLAGAEKLFF TGTGCCAGCAGAGGACTAGCGGGTGCGGAAAAACTGTTTTTT
. . TRBJ1-5 14 TRBV20-1 CSAREGDRRQPQHF TGCAGTGCTAGAGAGGGGGACCGGCGTCAGCCCCAGCATTTT
TRBD2 few TRBJ2-7 15 TRBV7-2 CASSLGLAGANEQYF TGTGCCAGCAGCTTAGGCCTAGCGGGAGCGAACGAGCAGTACTTC
TRBD1 . TRBJ1-3 16 TRBV7-9 CASSAGTGPTGNTTYF TGTGCCAGCAGCGCCGGGACAGGTCCAACTGGAAACACCACATATTTT
. few TRBJ1-1 14 TRBV19 CASSLDVAGGEAFF TGTGCCAGTAGCCTGGACGTAGCTGGTGGTGAAGCTTTCTTT
TRBD2 . TRBJ2-2 16 TRBV9 CASSYRLAGDTGELFF TGTGCCAGCAGCTATAGACTAGCGGGAGACACCGGGGAGCTGTTTTTT
TRBD1 once TRBJ2-6 13 TRBV29-1 CSVDFDRANVLTF TGCAGCGTTGATTTTGACAGGGCGAACGTCCTGACTTTC
. few TRBJ2-5 13 TRBV20-1 CSAWLAEKETQYF TGCAGTGCTTGGCTAGCAGAAAAAGAGACCCAGTACTTC
TRBD2 . TRBJ2-2 18 TRBV20-1 CSARDDGASGSITGELFF TGCAGTGCTAGAGATGATGGGGCTAGCGGGTCTATCACCGGGGAGCTGTTTTTT
. many TRBJ2-5 16 TRBV24-1 CATSDPSGTHQETQYF TGTGCCACCAGTGATCCCTCCGGGACGCACCAAGAGACCCAGTACTTC
. . TRBJ1-2 9 TRBV25-1 CARGSRYTF TGTGCTAGGGGCAGCCGCTACACCTTC
TRBD2 many TRBJ2-7 19 TRBV7-2 CASSLPVAGGLKEMNEQYF TGTGCCAGCAGCTTACCCGTTGCGGGAGGATTAAAGGAAATGAACGAGCAGTACTTC
. once TRBJ1-5 15 TRBV9 CASSAGTGGGQPQHF TGTGCCAGCAGCGCGGGGACCGGGGGCGGTCAGCCCCAGCATTTT
. . TRBJ2-5 12 TRBV10-3 CASSTGTPTQYF TGTGCCAGCAGTACCGGGACACCAACCCAGTACTTC
. . TRBJ1-6 13 TRBV20-1 CSARFPTQDALHF TGCAGTGCTAGATTTCCTACCCAGGATGCCCTCCACTTT
TRBD1 . TRBJ1-5 15 TRBV20-1 CSARKGTGVNQPQHF TGCAGTGCTAGGAAGGGGACAGGGGTCAATCAGCCCCAGCATTTT
. . TRBJ1-6 15 TRBV11-3 CASSLKGNYNSPLHF TGTGCCAGCAGCTTAAAGGGGAATTACAATTCACCCCTCCACTTT
. few TRBJ2-5 16 TRBV20-1 CSARDSTGISQETQYF TGCAGTGCTAGAGATTCCACAGGGATTAGTCAAGAGACCCAGTACTTC
TRBD1 few TRBJ1-2 14 TRBV2 CASSKTGPEDGYTF TGTGCCAGCAGTAAGACAGGGCCGGAAGATGGCTACACCTTC